The 28 T cell receptor beta chains below all came from one sample that was sequenced in a study of T-cell reconstitution after alpha-beta-depleted transplantation in children. For TCRbeta, the library was prepared with unique molecular identifiers. TCRdb processed the PCR reads anew with MiXCR; each CDR3 protein has one entry. The table shows nearly 200,000 distinct CDR3 sequences, with around 5.9% occurring only once. The sequences come from PBMCs, collected before TCRalphabeta/CD19-depleted stem cell transplant. The receptor source for this set is a girl in the first two years of life with combined immunodeficiency, due to receive a stem cell transplant.

This clonotype occurred many times. The V gene is TRBV11-3, the J gene TRBJ2-2; 7 bases match TRBD1. This CDR3 contains 20 residues. CDR1 and CDR2 (germline): SGHNT, YENEEA. Losses at the gene ends were 1 base for V and 4 bases for J; bases not matched to a gene: 18. The CDR3 sequence is CASSLGTPQYRQGGTGELFF. The CDR3 DNA sequence: TGTGCCAGCAGCTTAGGCACCCCGCAATATAGACAGGGTGGCACCGGGGAGCTGTTTTTT.

Many counts were recorded for this clonotype. This chain connects TRBV12-3 or TRBV12-4 to TRBJ1-2; 9 nucleotides match TRBD1. There are 13 residues in the CDR3. With 3 bases clipped from V and 5 bases from J, the junction kept 1 base outside the gene matches. This chain's CDR3 is CASSFGTGYGYTF. The CDR3 bases are TGTGCCAGCAGTTTCGGGACAGGGTATGGCTACACCTTC.

This clonotype came up many times. The chain joins TRBV20-1 to TRBJ2-1; 11 nucleotides agree with TRBD2. This CDR3 has 17 residues. The germline V gene has CDR1 DFQATT and CDR2 SNEGSKA (reference sequence). V was pared by 4 bases and J by 5 bases, with 13 bases of the junction left unmatched. The CDR3 nucleotides read TGCAGTGCTACGGGGGCTAGCGGGAGGCGGTGGGACAATGAGCAGTTCTTC. It is translated as CSATGASGRRWDNEQFF.

This clonotype was seen repeatedly, ten times or more. The DNA of the CDR3 is TGCAGTGCTAGACTAGCGGTCTACGAGCAGTACTTC. This codes for CSARLAVYEQYF. J is TRBJ2-7 and V is TRBV20-1; 7 nucleotides agree with TRBD2. The CDR3 consists of 12 residues. Looked up from germline, CDR1 is DFQATT and CDR2 is SNEGSKA (reference sequence). The V and J ends lost 2 bases and 3 bases, in that order; junction bases with no gene match: 1.

This clonotype occurred many times. This chain uses TRBV24-1 with TRBJ2-1, with a tentative D call TRBD2 (6 bases). The V gene's germline CDR1 is KGHDR and CDR2 SFDVKD. The CDR3 extends over 14 amino acids. Trimming stripped 10 bases from V and 1 base from J, with 13 bases between. CDR3 coding DNA: TGTGCCACAGGAGGGAAGGGATCCTACAATGAGCAGTTCTTC. This encodes CATGGKGSYNEQFF.

Comments on this clonotype: This could be a read error, since a much larger clone is one nucleotide away. No conserved phenylalanine or tryptophan ends this CDR3, so it is likely a read error. The chain combines TRBV5-1 with TRBJ1-4, with a tentative D call TRBD1 (5 bases). Germline lookup yields CDR1 SGHRS and CDR2 YFSETQ. Trimming pared 3 bases from V and 6 bases from J, leaving 15 bases between. The CDR3 has 15 amino acids. For the CDR3, the DNA is TGCGCCAGCAGCTCAACTATCCAGGGAGATGAAAAACTGTTTTAT. The encoded protein is CASSSTIQGDEKLFY.

This clonotype was observed many times. The rearrangement links TRBV7-8 to TRBJ2-1; 14 positions match TRBD2. The V segment lost 5 bases and the J segment 8 bases; nucleotides outside the gene matches: 8. Germline CDR1 reads SGHVS; CDR2 reads FQNEAQ. The length of the CDR3 is 16 residues. As DNA, the CDR3 is TGTGCCAGCAGCCTAGATGGACTAGCGGGGGGCTATGAGCAGTTCTTC. Amino acids: CASSLDGLAGGYEQFF.

This clonotype showed up just a few times. The V gene is TRBV2, the J gene TRBJ2-1; D assignment may be TRBD1 or TRBD2 (5 bases each). The CDR3 contains 14 residues. V lost 6 bases, J lost 4 bases, and 13 bases lay in between. Per germline, CDR1 SNHLY and CDR2 FYNNEI. CDR3 sequence reads: CASSPRDAYNEQFF. CDR3 nucleotide sequence: TGTGCCAGCAGCCCCCGGGACGCATACAATGAGCAGTTCTTC.

In this sample, this clonotype turned up many times. The chain carries TRBV10-3 and TRBJ2-3; TRBD2 might be the D (5 bases). Germline V gives CDR1 ENHRY, CDR2 SYGVKD. The CDR3 spans 13 residues. Trimming left V 8 bases short and J 2 bases short, with 11 bases between. CDR3 sequence reads: CAIGERNTDTQYF. The DNA of the CDR3 is TGTGCCATCGGAGAGCGGAACACAGATACGCAGTATTTT.

There are many counts of this clonotype. V is TRBV3-1 and J is TRBJ1-2; D gene ambiguous. V was pared by 1 base and J by 8 bases, with 8 bases between. From germline, CDR1 is LGHDT and CDR2 YNNKEL (reference sequence). This CDR3 is 12 amino acids long. The CDR3, as DNA: TGTGCCAGCAGCCAAGGTGAGGTCGGCTACACCTTC. It yields the protein CASSQGEVGYTF.

This chain uses TRBV27 with TRBJ2-1; 13 bases fit TRBD2. This CDR3 spans 15 amino acids. Germline V CDR1 and CDR2: MNHEY, SMNVEV (reference sequence). Trimming removed 6 bases from V and 8 bases from J; junction bases left unmatched: 7. This CDR3 is CASRLTSGGPYEQFF. The CDR3 DNA is TGTGCCAGCAGGTTGACTAGCGGGGGGCCCTATGAGCAGTTCTTC.

This clonotype occurred many times. V gene TRBV7-2 combines with J gene TRBJ2-3; tentative D call: TRBD2 (5 bases). CDR1 SGHTA and CDR2 FQGNSA come from the germline V gene. This CDR3 region has 16 residues. V shed 6 bases and J shed 0 bases, with 16 bases lying between them. The CDR3 is CASRSSREKSTDTQYF. The CDR3 coding sequence is TGTGCCAGCAGATCCTCGAGGGAGAAAAGCACAGATACGCAGTATTTT.

This clonotype was seen many times. The rearrangement joins TRBV9 to TRBJ2-2; D is ambiguous. V was clipped by 5 bases and J by 7 bases, with 9 bases between them. CDR3 length: 12 residues. CDR1 is SGDLS and CDR2 is YYNGEE in the germline V gene. The CDR3 nucleotides read TGTGCCAGCAGTAAAGAAGGCGGGGAGCTGTTTTTT. Translated: CASSKEGGELFF. Using reference TRBV9 and TRBJ2-2 for the parts outside the CDR3, the full variable domain is DSGVTQTPKHLITATGQRVTLRCSPRSGDLSVYWYQQSLDQGLQFLIQYYNGEERAKGNILERFSAQQFPDLHSELNLSSLELGDSALYFCASSKEGGELFFGEGSRLTVL.

This clonotype was detected ten times or more. The chain couples TRBV4-2 to TRBJ2-3, with D possibly being TRBD1 or TRBD2 (5 bases each). CDR3 size: 16 residues. V was pared by 0 bases and J by 5 bases, with 15 bases between. CDR1 and CDR2 from the germline V gene are LGHNA and YNFKEQ. This chain's CDR3 is CASSQELVGAEDTQYF. CDR3 DNA: TGTGCCAGCAGCCAAGAACTAGTTGGGGCGGAAGATACGCAGTATTTT.

This clonotype was seen at least ten times. This sequence joins TRBV29-1 and TRBJ1-2; D remains ambiguous. Germline V CDR1 and CDR2: SQVTM, ANQGSEA. Trimming stripped 4 bases from V and 4 bases from J, with 16 bases between. The CDR3 totals 14 residues. This chain's CDR3 is CSVGSVGESYGYTF. Written as DNA, the CDR3 is TGCAGCGTTGGGAGTGTCGGCGAGAGCTATGGCTACACCTTC.

This clonotype has ten or more counts. The V call is TRBV14, the J call TRBJ2-1; D is uncertain. V lost 1 base, J lost 7 bases, and 2 bases lay in between. The germline CDR1 and CDR2 sequences are SGHDN and FVKESK. This CDR3 has 11 residues. The CDR3 nucleotides are TGTGCCAGCAGCCAAGTTAATGAGCAGTTCTTC. This encodes CASSQVNEQFF.

This sequence joins TRBV25-1 and TRBJ2-7, with D possibly matching TRBD1 (5 bases). This CDR3 has 15 residues. V was clipped by 1 base and J by 0 bases, with 10 bases between them. Germline values: CDR1 MGHDK, CDR2 SYGVNS. CDR3: CASSESRQLSYEQYF. The CDR3 DNA reads TGTGCCAGCAGTGAATCGCGACAGCTCTCCTACGAGCAGTACTTC.

This clonotype came up many times. This sequence joins TRBV4-1 and TRBJ2-5; a weak D match, TRBD1 (6 bases). Germline lookup yields CDR1 MGHRA and CDR2 YSYEKL. V lost 2 bases, J lost 1 base, and 11 bases lay in between. This CDR3 spans 15 amino acids. The CDR3 region is CASSQFQGFQETQYF. In DNA form, the CDR3 reads TGCGCCAGCAGCCAATTCCAGGGGTTCCAAGAGACCCAGTACTTC.

By share, this clonotype ranks as medium-sized. This chain uses TRBV7-2 with TRBJ2-3, with 10 bases matching TRBD2. The CDR3 is 18 residues long. Unmatched junction bases numbered 14, after V lost 5 bases and J lost 3 bases. CDR1 and CDR2 from the germline V gene are SGHTA and FQGNSA. The CDR3 DNA sequence: TGTGCCAGCAGCCGACCTATAGGTCTAGCGGGAGAAACAGATACGCAGTATTTT. Translating it yields CASSRPIGLAGETDTQYF.

This clonotype turned up a few times. V gene TRBV13 combines with J gene TRBJ2-7; D is ambiguous. The CDR3 is 13 amino acids. CDR1 is PRHDT, CDR2 FYEKMQ, per germline (reference sequence). Between the trimmed V and J ends, which lost 5 bases and 7 bases, there was a span of 15 bases. This CDR3 reads CASSLRTRGEQYF. The CDR3 nucleotides read TGTGCCAGCAGCCTCCGGACGCGAGGAGAGCAGTACTTC.

This chain links TRBV29-1 with TRBJ2-5; TRBD1 is a possible D gene (6 bases). V was pared by 2 bases and J by 2 bases, with 15 bases between. CDR1 is SQVTM and CDR2 is ANQGSEA in the germline V gene. The CDR3 consists of 15 residues. CDR3 DNA: TGCAGCGTTGAAAGATCGGGGCAGGGGCAAGAGACCCAGTACTTC. This sequence encodes CSVERSGQGQETQYF.

At least ten counts were recorded for this clonotype. This chain uses TRBV6-5 with TRBJ2-7; 13 bases agree with TRBD2. The CDR3 is 17 residues long. Losses at the gene ends were 4 bases for V and 5 bases for J; bases not matched to a gene: 11. The germline CDR1 and CDR2 sequences are MNHEY and SVGAGI. CDR3 nucleotide sequence: TGTGCCAGCAGTTCCAACCACATACTAGCGGGAGGGAACGAGCAGTACTTC. Translation: CASSSNHILAGGNEQYF.

The V call is TRBV15, the J call TRBJ2-7, with 7 bases aligning to TRBD2. V dropped 3 bases and J dropped 6; count of bases not matched to a gene: 11. Looked up from germline, CDR1 is LNHNV and CDR2 is YYDKDF (reference sequence). This CDR3 is 15 amino acids long. The CDR3 region is CATSSSMGGNGEQYF. Here the CDR3 DNA reads TGTGCCACCAGCAGCTCCATGGGGGGGAATGGCGAGCAGTACTTC.

This clonotype was recorded at least ten times. The V and J genes are TRBV28 and TRBJ1-1; 8 nucleotides line up with TRBD1. This CDR3 comprises 13 residues. Germline values: CDR1 MDHEN, CDR2 SYDVKM. J lost 6 bases, V lost 6 bases, and 6 bases had no gene match. The CDR3, as DNA: TGTGCCAGCAGGTGGACAGGGAGTGCTGAAGCTTTCTTT. Translation: CASRWTGSAEAFF.

This clonotype has at least ten counts. The V gene is TRBV4-3, the J gene TRBJ2-1, with D possibly called TRBD1 or TRBD2 (6 bases each). Germline values: CDR1 LGHNA, CDR2 YSLEER. This CDR3 spans 16 amino acids. V was clipped by 0 bases and J by 4 bases, with 13 bases between them. In nucleotides, the CDR3 is TGCGCCAGCAGCCAAGAACCCGGGGGCCTATACAATGAGCAGTTCTTC. Protein sequence: CASSQEPGGLYNEQFF.

This clonotype was observed many times. The genes are TRBV29-1 and TRBJ1-2; maybe TRBD1 (6 bases). The V gene's germline CDR1 is SQVTM and CDR2 ANQGSEA. The CDR3 spans 13 residues. Trimming removed 7 bases at V and 6 bases at J, with 18 bases between. CDR3 loop: CSASSRGGDGYTF. In DNA, the CDR3 is TGCAGCGCCTCAAGCAGGGGCGGAGATGGCTACACCTTC.

In this sample, this clonotype turned up many times. This chain uses TRBV6-4 with TRBJ2-2; 11 nucleotides line up with TRBD2. This CDR3 has 15 residues. The germline V gene encodes CDR1 MRHNA and CDR2 SNTAGT. V shed 3 bases and J 4 bases; nucleotides not matched to a gene: 1. The chain's CDR3 is CASSETSGGTGELFF. CDR3 DNA: TGTGCCAGCAGTGAAACTAGCGGGGGCACCGGGGAGCTGTTTTTT.

This clonotype was counted at least ten times. This rearrangement joins TRBV3-1 to TRBJ2-7; 7 positions match TRBD1. Looked up from germline, CDR1 is LGHDT and CDR2 is YNNKEL (reference sequence). J lost 3 bases, V lost 2 bases, and 4 bases had no gene match. This CDR3 is built from 14 residues. CDR3 in DNA: TGTGCCAGCAGCCAATATGGGACAGACTACGAGCAGTACTTC. Translated, it gives CASSQYGTDYEQYF.